The clone carrying this T cell receptor beta chain was recorded many times. This record belongs to a study of T cell repertoires in cytomegalovirus infection. TCRdb re-called the reads with MiXCR, one entry per CDR3 protein. The table has around 550,000 distinct CDR3 sequences, approximately 25% seen once. The sample consisted of PBMCs. The receptor was derived from a human donor in good health (CMV status not recorded). Some clones in this sample may be carry-over from other donors' samples.

DNA of the CDR3: TGTGCCAGCACCAACGGACTAGCGGGCACAGATACGCAGTATTTT. Translated, it gives CASTNGLAGTDTQYF. The chain joins TRBV7-2 to TRBJ2-3, with 10 positions matching TRBD2. V was pared by 7 bases and J by 1 base, with 5 bases of the junction left unmatched. Germline V gene data show CDR1 as SGHTA and CDR2 as FQGNSA. CDR3 size: 15 residues.